This T cell receptor beta chain derives from a study of cytomegalovirus exposure and HLA in healthy donors. Study findings and constraints: Among CMV-associated TCR beta chains, most appeared HLA-restricted in a later analysis. Later work found that TCR association rates differed between HLA loci; DRB1 had the most and HLA-C the fewest. Among the most significant clusters, several appeared linked to common viral pathogens in a later analysis.

V dropped 0 bases and J dropped 1 base, with 16 bases sitting between them. The CDR3 loop spans 17 amino acids. Germline V gene lookup returns CDR1 KGHSH and CDR2 LQKENI. For this clone: Its antigen is unknown.

PCR used 60 Vbeta primers and 13 Jbeta primers. The repertoire was sequenced with immunoSEQ multiplex PCR; TCRdb's copy has only in-frame clones and lacks some. The table has roughly 160,000 clones, roughly 85% seen once; the top ten hold roughly 1.9%. This sequence joins TRBV18 and TRBJ2-7, with D perhaps matching TRBD1 (7 bases). This TCR was sampled from a man aged 40-49 years in good health and CMV-seronegative. The sequenced sample consisted of PBMCs. Here the CDR3 DNA reads TGTGCCAGCTCACCACCGACAGGGAGGAGTTGGTCCTACGAGCAGTACTTC. Its translation is CASSPPTGRSWSYEQYF.